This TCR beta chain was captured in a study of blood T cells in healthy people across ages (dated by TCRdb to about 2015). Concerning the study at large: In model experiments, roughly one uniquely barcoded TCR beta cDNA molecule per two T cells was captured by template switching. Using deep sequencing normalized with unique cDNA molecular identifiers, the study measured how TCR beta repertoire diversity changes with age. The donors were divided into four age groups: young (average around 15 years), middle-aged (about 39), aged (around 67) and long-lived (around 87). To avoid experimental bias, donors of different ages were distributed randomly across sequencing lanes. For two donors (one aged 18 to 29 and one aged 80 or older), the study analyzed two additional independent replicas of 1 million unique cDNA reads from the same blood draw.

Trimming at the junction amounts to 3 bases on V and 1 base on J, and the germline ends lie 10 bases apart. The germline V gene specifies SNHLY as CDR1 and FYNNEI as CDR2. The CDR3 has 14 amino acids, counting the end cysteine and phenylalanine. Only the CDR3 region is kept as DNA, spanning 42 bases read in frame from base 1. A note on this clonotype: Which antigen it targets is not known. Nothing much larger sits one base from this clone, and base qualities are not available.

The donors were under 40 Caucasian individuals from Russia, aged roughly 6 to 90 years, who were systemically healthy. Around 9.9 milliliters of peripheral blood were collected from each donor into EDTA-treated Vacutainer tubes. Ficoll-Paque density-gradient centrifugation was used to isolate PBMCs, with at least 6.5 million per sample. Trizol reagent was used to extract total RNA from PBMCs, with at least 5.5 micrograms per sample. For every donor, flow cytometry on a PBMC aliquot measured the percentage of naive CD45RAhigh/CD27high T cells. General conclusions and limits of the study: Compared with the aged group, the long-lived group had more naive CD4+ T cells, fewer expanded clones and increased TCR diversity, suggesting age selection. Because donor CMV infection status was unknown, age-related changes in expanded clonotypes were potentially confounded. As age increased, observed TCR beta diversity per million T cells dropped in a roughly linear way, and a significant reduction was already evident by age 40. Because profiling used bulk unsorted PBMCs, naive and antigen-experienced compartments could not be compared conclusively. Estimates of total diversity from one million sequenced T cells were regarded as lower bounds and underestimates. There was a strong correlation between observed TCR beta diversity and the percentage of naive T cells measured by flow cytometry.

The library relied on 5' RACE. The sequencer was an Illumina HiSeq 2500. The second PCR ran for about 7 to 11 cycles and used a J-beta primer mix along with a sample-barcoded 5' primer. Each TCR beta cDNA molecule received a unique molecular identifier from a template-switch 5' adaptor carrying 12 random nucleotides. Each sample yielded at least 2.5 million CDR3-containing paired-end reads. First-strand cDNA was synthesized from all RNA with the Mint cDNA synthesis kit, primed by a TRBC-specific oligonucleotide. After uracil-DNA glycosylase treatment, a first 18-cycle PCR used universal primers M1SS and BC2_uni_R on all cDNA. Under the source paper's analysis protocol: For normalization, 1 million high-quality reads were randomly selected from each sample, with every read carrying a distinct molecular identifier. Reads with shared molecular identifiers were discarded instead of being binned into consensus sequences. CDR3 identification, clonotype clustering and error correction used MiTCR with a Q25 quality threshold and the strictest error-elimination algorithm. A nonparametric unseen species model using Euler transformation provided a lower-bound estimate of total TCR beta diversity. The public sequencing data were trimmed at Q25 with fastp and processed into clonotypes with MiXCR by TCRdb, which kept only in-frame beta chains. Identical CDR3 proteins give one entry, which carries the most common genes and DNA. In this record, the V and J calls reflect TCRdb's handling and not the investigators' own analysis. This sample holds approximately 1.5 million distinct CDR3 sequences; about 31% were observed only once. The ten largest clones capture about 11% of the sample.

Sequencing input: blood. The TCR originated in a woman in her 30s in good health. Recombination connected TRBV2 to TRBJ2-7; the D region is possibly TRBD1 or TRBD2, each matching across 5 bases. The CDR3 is CASSDGTFSYEQYF. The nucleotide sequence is TGTGCCAGCAGTGATGGGACCTTTTCCTACGAGCAGTACTTC.